A few counts support the clone carrying this T cell receptor beta chain. What it recognizes is unknown. This record comes from a study of blood T cells in healthy people across ages. Whole-study findings and limits: Aged donors had fewer naive CD4+ cells and lower diversity than long-lived donors. CMV status of donors was not determined, possibly confounding expanded clonotype changes. As age increased, TCR beta diversity per million T cells fell in a roughly linear fashion.

With a J-beta primer mix and a sample-barcoded 5' primer, a second PCR ran about 7 to 11 cycles. All samples yielded 2.5 million or more CDR3-containing paired-end reads. TCRdb processed the 5' RACE reads anew with MiXCR; each CDR3 protein has one entry. Of around 1,800,000 distinct CDR3 sequences listed, more than 35% were seen once; the top ten hold more than 20%. CDR1 is SGHRS, CDR2 YFSETQ, per germline. The junction had 11 bases not matched to a gene; V was cut back by 0 bases and J by 2 bases. This CDR3 has 18 amino acids. The sample was blood. This sequence originates from a human donor in good health. The J gene is TRBJ2-7, the V gene TRBV5-1, with TRBD2 identical over 10 bases. The CDR3 bases are TGCGCCAGCAGCTTGGGGCCTAGCGGGGGCACGACGACCTACGAGCAGTACTTC. Protein product: CASSLGPSGGTTTYEQYF.